One sample yielded the 30 T cell receptor beta chains listed below, sequenced in a study of Ad26.COV2.S vaccination and SARS-CoV-2 variants. Libraries were prepared by immunoSEQ multiplex PCR; TCRdb keeps only in-frame clonotypes and omits some of them. This table has roughly 500,000 clones, around nine tenths appearing once. Stated treatment: some 20 received Ad26.COV2.S at low or high dose, single or two shots; about 5 received placebo; per-sample allocation not given. Day 63 after the first vaccine or placebo injection was the time point for sampling. The starting material was peripheral blood, obtained in a trial of Ad26.COV2.S vaccine versus placebo. The receptors were sampled from a person between 18 and 59 years old who received the Ad26.COV2.S COVID-19 vaccine or a placebo.

This rearrangement joins TRBV30 to TRBJ1-3, with D possibly being TRBD1 (6 bases). The V end lost 5 bases, the J end lost 2 bases, and 13 bases lay between the germline ends. The CDR3 spans 14 residues. Germline loops: CDR1 GTSNPN, CDR2 SVGIG (reference sequence). In DNA, the CDR3 is TGTGCCTGGGACAAACAGGGAACTGGAAACACCATATATTTT. Residues: CAWDKQGTGNTIYF.

With respect to this clone: One end of the junction fails to match germline, which may point to a read error. V is TRBV7-9 and J is TRBJ2-7; D may be TRBD1 (8 bases). The CDR3 is made up of 14 amino acids. Germline lookup yields CDR1 SEHNR and CDR2 FQNEAQ (reference sequence). CDR3 DNA sequence: TGTGCCAGCAGCTCTACCCGGGACAGGCCGGGGGGAGTCTTC. Its translation: CASSSTRDRPGGVF. The full variable domain, in which reference TRBV7-9 and TRBJ2-7 provide the parts outside the CDR3, is DTGVSQNPRHKITKRGQNVTFRCDPISEHNRLYWYRQTLGQGPEFLTYFQNEAQLEKSRLLSDRFSAERPKGSFSTLEIQRTEQGDSAMYLCASSSTRDRPGGVFGPGTRLTVT.

This chain joins TRBV3-1 (or the pseudogene TRBV3-2) and TRBJ2-7; D call uncertain. V was shortened by 4 bases and J by 6 bases, with 7 bases between the two germline ends. This CDR3 has 11 residues. Germline CDR1 and CDR2: LGHDT and YNNKEL (reference sequence). The CDR3 coding sequence is TGTGCCAGCAGCCCTGGGTGCGAGCAGTACTTC. As protein: CASSPGCEQYF.

The rearrangement links TRBV12-3 or TRBV12-4 to TRBJ2-1; possible D gene TRBD1, 5 bases. V lost 6 bases, J lost 11 bases, and 11 bases lay in between. The CDR3 spans 11 residues. Here the CDR3 DNA reads TGTGCCAGCAGCTTGGACAAGCAGCAGTTCTTC. It is translated as CASSLDKQQFF.

The chain links TRBV7-2 to TRBJ2-7; 8 bases fit TRBD1. The CDR3 consists of 15 residues. Germline-derived CDR1 and CDR2 are SGHTA and FQGNSA. Trimming took 1 base from V and 1 from J; bases not matched to a gene: 3. CDR3 amino acids: CASSLGDRGSYEQYF. In nucleotides, the CDR3 is TGTGCCAGCAGCTTAGGCGACAGGGGATCCTACGAGCAGTACTTC.

Comment on this clone: This sample also contains other DNA sequences that code for the same CDR3. The chain recombines TRBV30 with TRBJ2-7, with D unresolved. Deletions cut 1 base from V and 3 bases from J, with 4 bases between. Germline V gene lookup returns CDR1 GTSNPN and CDR2 SVGIG (reference sequence). CDR3 size: 11 residues. CDR3 protein: CAWSDSYEQYF. The CDR3 nucleotides are TGTGCCTGGAGTGACAGCTACGAGCAGTACTTC.

V is TRBV5-1 and J is TRBJ1-2; D gene ambiguous. Trimming removed 0 bases from V and 0 bases from J, with 9 bases in between. Germline assignment: CDR1 SGHRS and CDR2 YFSETQ. CDR3 length: 15 amino acids. CDR3 amino acids: CASSLDATPNYGYTF. DNA for the CDR3: TGCGCCAGCAGCTTGGATGCCACCCCTAACTATGGCTACACCTTC.

V usage is TRBV19 and J usage is TRBJ1-5; 9 bases map to TRBD1. This CDR3 contains 15 residues. The V gene end was trimmed by 6 bases and the J gene end by 7 bases; junction bases not matched to a gene: 10. Germline CDR1 reads LNHDA; CDR2 reads SQIVND (reference sequence). The CDR3, as DNA: TGTGCCAGTAGGTCTGGGACAGGGTCAAGGCAGCCCCAGCATTTT. This encodes CASRSGTGSRQPQHF.

The chain employs TRBV7-6 and TRBJ2-2, with no clear D. CDR1 SGHVS and CDR2 FNYEAQ come from the germline V gene. The CDR3 runs 15 residues. Between the trimmed V and J ends, which lost 7 bases and 0 bases, there was a span of 12 bases. DNA for the CDR3: TGTGCCAGCACCCTCGGCGGCGCGAACACCGGGGAGCTGTTTTTT. Amino acid sequence: CASTLGGANTGELFF. Drawing the rest from reference TRBV7-6 and TRBJ2-2, the complete variable domain is GAGVSQSPRYKVTKRGQDVALRCDPISGHVSLYWYRQALGQGPEFLTYFNYEAQQDKSGLPNDRFSAERPEGSISTLTIQRTEQRDSAMYRCASTLGGANTGELFFGEGSRLTVL.

The rearrangement links TRBV11-2 to TRBJ2-1, with a tentative D call TRBD2 (5 bases). This CDR3 contains 13 residues. Trimming cost V 5 bases and J 8 bases, with 13 bases left between them. Germline V gives CDR1 SGHAT, CDR2 FQNNGV. This CDR3 reads CASSPPLGDEQFF. The CDR3 DNA reads TGTGCCAGCAGCCCACCCCTCGGGGATGAGCAGTTCTTC.

This chain joins TRBV28 and TRBJ2-4, with a weak D call TRBD2 (6 bases). Per the germline V gene, CDR1 is MDHEN and CDR2 is SYDVKM. This CDR3 has 13 amino acids. Trimming removed 3 bases from V and 6 bases from J, with 9 bases in between. CDR3 region: CASSFRGINIQYF. The CDR3 region has the DNA TGTGCCAGCAGTTTTCGGGGGATAAACATTCAGTACTTC.

The chain recombines TRBV23-1 with TRBJ2-3; D not resolved. TRBV23-1 is an open reading frame, and its role is uncertain. The length of the CDR3 is 13 residues. V shed 9 bases and J shed 2 bases, with 12 bases lying between them. CDR3 residues: CASRVRHTDTQYF. The DNA for the CDR3 is TGCGCCAGTAGGGTCAGACACACAGATACGCAGTATTTT.

To note about this clone: This CDR3 is also generated by other DNA sequences in the sample. The chain joins TRBV7-2 to TRBJ2-3; TRBD2 is a possible D gene (5 bases). Trimming left V 1 base short and J 4 bases short, with 6 bases between. Germline V CDR1 and CDR2: SGHTA, FQGNSA. There are 13 residues in the CDR3. CDR3: CASSLGGSDTQYF. CDR3 coding DNA: TGTGCCAGCAGCTTAGGCGGGTCAGATACGCAGTATTTT. Filled out from reference TRBV7-2 and TRBJ2-3, the complete variable domain reads GAGVSQSPSNKVTEKGKDVELRCDPISGHTALYWYRQSLGQGLEFLIYFQGNSAPDKSGLPSDRFSAERTGGSVSTLTIQRTQQEDSAVYLCASSLGGSDTQYFGPGTRLTVL.

This chain uses TRBV9 with TRBJ2-7; D gene ambiguous. This CDR3 is 15 amino acids long. The V and J ends lost 0 bases and 7 bases respectively, with 17 bases between them. CDR1 and CDR2 (germline): SGDLS, YYNGEE. CDR3 bases: TGTGCCAGCAGCGTAGGAATTGGCTACACCCAGGAGCAGTACTTC. Encoded protein: CASSVGIGYTQEQYF. Based on the CDR3 plus reference TRBV9 and TRBJ2-7, the full variable domain is DSGVTQTPKHLITATGQRVTLRCSPRSGDLSVYWYQQSLDQGLQFLIQYYNGEERAKGNILERFSAQQFPDLHSELNLSSLELGDSALYFCASSVGIGYTQEQYFGPGTRLTVT.

The table lists this clone with a count of one. The rearrangement uses TRBV24-1 and TRBJ2-7; maybe TRBD2 (6 bases). The CDR3 runs 13 residues. The V gene's germline CDR1 is KGHDR and CDR2 SFDVKD. Trimming pared 7 bases from V and 0 bases from J, leaving 9 bases between. The CDR3 protein is CATRGAGSYEQYF. The DNA of the CDR3 is TGTGCCACCAGAGGAGCGGGCTCCTACGAGCAGTACTTC.

This chain joins TRBV13 and TRBJ1-5, with 12 positions matching TRBD1. With 5 bases clipped from V and 2 bases from J, the junction kept 10 bases outside the gene matches. This CDR3 is 18 amino acids long. In germline, CDR1 is PRHDT, CDR2 FYEKMQ (reference sequence). CDR3 region: CASSQPGQGAPGNQPQHF. DNA for the CDR3: TGTGCCAGCAGCCAGCCGGGACAGGGGGCGCCGGGCAATCAGCCCCAGCATTTT. The variable domain in full, completed from reference TRBV13 and TRBJ1-5, reads AAGVIQSPRHLIKEKRETATLKCYPIPRHDTVYWYQQGPGQDPQFLISFYEKMQSDKGSIPDRFSAQQFSDYHSELNMSSLELGDSALYFCASSQPGQGAPGNQPQHFGDGTRLSIL.

V usage is TRBV19 and J usage is TRBJ1-4; 7 nucleotides line up with TRBD1. There are 14 residues in the CDR3. V shed 5 bases, J shed 6 bases, and the junction held 6 bases outside the gene matches. Germline V gene data show CDR1 as LNHDA and CDR2 as SQIVND (reference sequence). CDR3 amino acids: CASSPGTADEKLFF. The CDR3 nucleotides read TGTGCCAGTAGTCCCGGGACAGCGGATGAAAAACTGTTTTTT.

The rearrangement joins TRBV5-4 to TRBJ2-1; possibly TRBD1 for D (5 bases). CDR3 length equals 14 residues. Looked up from germline, CDR1 is SGHNT and CDR2 is YYREEE (reference sequence). Trimming pared 3 bases from V and 9 bases from J, leaving 16 bases between. The DNA of the CDR3 is TGTGCCAGCAGCTCCAGACAGCGAGACGGTGAGCAGTTCTTC. This codes for CASSSRQRDGEQFF.

This CDR3 reads CASSPTGLSGANVLTF. CDR3 DNA sequence: TGTGCCAGCAGTCCGACAGGGTTGTCTGGGGCCAACGTCCTGACTTTC. This chain connects TRBV28 to TRBJ2-6, with 7 nucleotides matching TRBD1. CDR1 and CDR2 (germline): MDHEN, SYDVKM. Trimming took 5 bases from V and 1 from J; bases not matched to a gene: 5. The length of the CDR3 is 16 residues.

J is TRBJ2-1 and V is TRBV15; perhaps TRBD1 as D (7 bases). This CDR3 has 14 residues. In germline, CDR1 is LNHNV, CDR2 YYDKDF (reference sequence). Trimming cost V 5 bases and J 5 bases, with 13 bases left between them. The CDR3 DNA reads as TGTGCCACCAGCCGCGGGGACAGAGACAATGAGCAGTTCTTC. This translates into CATSRGDRDNEQFF.

This chain uses TRBV2 with TRBJ1-6; 9 nucleotides line up with TRBD1. This CDR3 region has 15 residues. CDR1 and CDR2 (germline): SNHLY, FYNNEI. Trimming cost V 6 bases and J 7 bases; bases outside gene matches: 7. The CDR3 sequence: CASSPGQGVNSPLHF. In DNA form, the CDR3 reads TGTGCCAGCAGCCCGGGACAGGGAGTGAATTCACCCCTCCACTTT.

The chain links TRBV9 to TRBJ2-3; TRBD2 matches at 10 bases. V was clipped by 3 bases and J by 6 bases; unmatched bases: 13. Germline CDR1 is SGDLS and CDR2 is YYNGEE. This CDR3 contains 17 residues. As DNA, the CDR3 is TGTGCCAGCAGCGAGCGGGGGAGCGGGAGGGTTGGGGATACGCAGTATTTT. This gives the protein CASSERGSGRVGDTQYF.

V and J are TRBV28 and TRBJ2-2; possible D gene TRBD2, 5 bases. The CDR3 has 15 amino acids. Germline assignment: CDR1 MDHEN and CDR2 SYDVKM. With 1 base removed from V and 4 bases from J, the gap between germline ends came to 10 bases. The DNA of the CDR3 is TGTGCCAGCAGTTTATCGGGAAGTTTCACCGGGGAGCTGTTTTTT. Its translation is CASSLSGSFTGELFF.

The chain employs TRBV25-1 and TRBJ2-1; the D gene is possibly TRBD2 (5 bases). V gave up 6 bases and J gave up 9 bases, with 9 bases separating them. CDR1 MGHDK and CDR2 SYGVNS come from the germline V gene. There are 11 residues in the CDR3. For the CDR3, the DNA is TGTGCCAGCAGAGTAGGAGGTGAGCAGTTCTTC. Protein: CASRVGGEQFF.

This chain links TRBV7-9 with TRBJ2-7, with TRBD2 as a possible D gene (5 bases). The germline CDR1 and CDR2 sequences are SEHNR and FQNEAQ (reference sequence). The V and J ends lost 0 bases and 7 bases respectively, with 7 bases between them. The CDR3 covers 12 residues. The CDR3 sequence is CASSLATGEQYF. DNA of the CDR3: TGTGCCAGCAGCTTAGCTACGGGGGAGCAGTACTTC.

This chain uses TRBV19 with TRBJ1-4, with 7 bases matching TRBD1. The trim removed 7 bases at V and 5 bases at J, leaving 7 bases unmatched. The CDR3 covers 14 residues. From germline, CDR1 is LNHDA and CDR2 SQIVND (reference sequence). CDR3 nucleotide sequence: TGTGCCAGTACCGCGGGACAGAGAAATGAAAAACTGTTTTTT. Amino acids: CASTAGQRNEKLFF.

V usage is TRBV19 and J usage is TRBJ2-7; perhaps TRBD1 as D (5 bases). Per germline, CDR1 LNHDA and CDR2 SQIVND (reference sequence). The CDR3 runs to 13 residues. The V end lost 8 bases, the J end lost 2 bases, and 13 bases lay between the germline ends. CDR3 residues: CASSLGRPYEQYF. Written as DNA, the CDR3 is TGTGCCAGTTCCCTGGGGCGGCCCTACGAGCAGTACTTC.

The rearrangement links TRBV7-8 to TRBJ2-3; TRBD1 or TRBD2 may be the D gene (5 bases each). V dropped 1 base and J dropped 4 bases, with 15 bases sitting between them. Per the germline V gene, CDR1 is SGHVS and CDR2 is FQNEAQ. There are 16 residues in the CDR3. The CDR3 coding sequence is TGTGCCAGCAGCTTAGTTGGGACCCCGGGCGCAGATACGCAGTATTTT. Residues: CASSLVGTPGADTQYF.

The chain combines TRBV6-4 with TRBJ2-2, with a tentative D call TRBD2 (5 bases). Trimming pared 5 bases from V and 6 bases from J, leaving 13 bases between. This CDR3 contains 14 residues. CDR1 MRHNA and CDR2 SNTAGT come from the germline V gene. CDR3 amino acids: CASSPDFVAGELFF. The CDR3 DNA is TGTGCCAGCAGTCCGGACTTTGTAGCCGGGGAGCTGTTTTTT.

The chain joins TRBV6-5 to TRBJ1-2, with a weak D call TRBD1 (5 bases). CDR3 length equals 12 residues. Germline values: CDR1 MNHEY, CDR2 SVGAGI. V lost 6 bases, J lost 11 bases, and 16 bases lay in between. CDR3 in amino acids: CASRGDGRWYTF. The CDR3 region has the DNA TGTGCCAGCAGGGGGGACGGAAGGTGGTACACCTTC.